This T cell receptor beta chain was sequenced in a study of shared clonotypes between healthy human individuals. Study in general: Each donor's CD8 memory used one plate, CD8 naive two, each CD4 subset three. Overall study results and limits: Although depth was large, rarefaction showed that sequencing of the sorted subsets was incomplete.

The CDR3 consists of 13 residues. Germline CDR1 reads SGHAT; CDR2 reads FQNNGV. V was trimmed by 4 bases and J by 4 bases, leaving 9 bases between them. Sorted-subset replicate PCR reactions contained 150 to 200 ng DNA, corresponding to tens of thousands of T cell genomes. Sequencing was performed with immunoSEQ multiplex PCR; in TCRdb, only in-frame clones are kept and a portion is missing. The sample comprises about 2 million clones, about 95% of which are singletons, and approximately 1.2% rests with the top ten. As regards this clone: Its specificity is unknown.

It was CD45RO-negative cells, positively selected for CCR7, that made up naive CD8 cells, with terminally differentiated effector memory CD45RA+ cells excluded. Nashville, Tennessee was home to all donors, each a Caucasian adult. The sequence derives from a young man in good health. The sample comprised naive CD8+ T cells sorted from blood. The genes are TRBV11-2 and TRBJ2-3; D uncertain. The CDR3 here is CASSSQTPDTQYF. In DNA form, the CDR3 reads TGTGCCAGCAGCTCTCAGACCCCAGATACGCAGTATTTT.